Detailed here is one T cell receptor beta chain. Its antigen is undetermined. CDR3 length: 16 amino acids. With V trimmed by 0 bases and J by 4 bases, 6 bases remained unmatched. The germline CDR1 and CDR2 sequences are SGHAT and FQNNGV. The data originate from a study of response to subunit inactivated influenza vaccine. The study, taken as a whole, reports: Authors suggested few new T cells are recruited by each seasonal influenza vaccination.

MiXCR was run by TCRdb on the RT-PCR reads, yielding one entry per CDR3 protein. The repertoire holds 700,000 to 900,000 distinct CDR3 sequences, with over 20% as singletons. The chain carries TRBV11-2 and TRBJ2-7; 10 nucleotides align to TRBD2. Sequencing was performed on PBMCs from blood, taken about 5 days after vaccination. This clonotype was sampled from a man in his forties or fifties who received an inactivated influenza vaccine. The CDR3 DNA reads TGTGCCAGCAGCTTAGATTCAGCTAGCGGGAGATACGAGCAGTACTTC. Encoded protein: CASSLDSASGRYEQYF.